This TCR beta chain stems from a study of blood T cell repertoires in COVID-19. At the level of the study: In each case, the material was cDNA or gDNA derived from T cells, B-cell-depleted T cells, or PBMCs.

This CDR3 comprises 16 residues. Per the germline V gene, CDR1 is GTSNPN and CDR2 is SVGIG (reference sequence). J was trimmed by 4 bases and V by 2 bases; bases with no gene match: 9. Per the original data handling: Amplification of reference gene primers provided the estimated nucleated cell counts. Clones were read by immunoSEQ multiplex PCR, and TCRdb kept only the in-frame ones, dropping some. The DNA gave D and trimming, while V, J and clone size come from that table. The profile shows 75,000 to 90,000 clones, 86% of them singletons. The sequenced sample consisted of peripheral blood. The chain uses TRBV30 and TRBJ2-2; TRBD1 matches 8 bases. This TCR came from a man aged 45-65 years with active or convalescent COVID-19. CDR3 coding DNA: TGTGCCTGGAGTATCTCCGGGACAGGAGTCACCGGGGAGCTGTTTTTT. Amino acids: CAWSISGTGVTGELFF.